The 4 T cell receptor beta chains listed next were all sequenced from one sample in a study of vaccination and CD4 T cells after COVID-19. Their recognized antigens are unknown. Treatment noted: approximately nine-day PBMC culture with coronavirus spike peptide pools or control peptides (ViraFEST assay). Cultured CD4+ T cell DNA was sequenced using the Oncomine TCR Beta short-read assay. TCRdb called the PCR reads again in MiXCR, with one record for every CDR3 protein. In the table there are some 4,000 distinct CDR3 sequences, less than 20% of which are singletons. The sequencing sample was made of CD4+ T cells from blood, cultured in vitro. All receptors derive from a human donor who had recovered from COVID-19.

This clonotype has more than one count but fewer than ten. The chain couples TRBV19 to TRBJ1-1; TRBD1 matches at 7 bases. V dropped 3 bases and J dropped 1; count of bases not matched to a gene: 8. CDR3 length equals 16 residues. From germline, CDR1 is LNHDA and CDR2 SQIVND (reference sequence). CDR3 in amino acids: CASSITPGTANTEAFF. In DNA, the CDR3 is TGTGCCAGTAGTATCACCCCCGGGACAGCGAACACTGAAGCTTTCTTT.

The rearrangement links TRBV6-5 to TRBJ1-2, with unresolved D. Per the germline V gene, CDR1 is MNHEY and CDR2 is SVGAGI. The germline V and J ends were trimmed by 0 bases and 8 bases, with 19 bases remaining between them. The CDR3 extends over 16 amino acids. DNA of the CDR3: TGTGCCAGCAGTTACTCGAACGAGATATGGGTTGACGGCTACACCTTC. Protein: CASSYSNEIWVDGYTF.

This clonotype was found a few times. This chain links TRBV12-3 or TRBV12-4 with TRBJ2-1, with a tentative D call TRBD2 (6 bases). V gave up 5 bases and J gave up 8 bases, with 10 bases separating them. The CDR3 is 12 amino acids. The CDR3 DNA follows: TGTGCCAGCAGTGCCCGCGGGGATGAGCAGTTCTTC. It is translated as CASSARGDEQFF.

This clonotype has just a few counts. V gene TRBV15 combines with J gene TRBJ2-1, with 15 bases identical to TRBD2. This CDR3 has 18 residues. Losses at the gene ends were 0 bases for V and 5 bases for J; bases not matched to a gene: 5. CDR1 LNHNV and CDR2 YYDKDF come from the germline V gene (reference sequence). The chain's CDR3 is CATSRDGLAGGLNNEQFF. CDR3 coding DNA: TGTGCCACCAGCAGAGATGGACTAGCGGGGGGGCTGAACAATGAGCAGTTCTTC.